These T cell receptor beta chains were read from a single sample in a study of blood T cells in healthy people across ages. MiXCR, applied by TCRdb to the 5' RACE reads, yields one record per CDR3 protein. The sample records around 1.5 million distinct CDR3 sequences, almost 35% being singletons. The material sequenced was blood. Receptor source: a woman in her 30s in good health. The conserved cysteine and the conserved F or W are not part of the CDR3 here.

cdr3_aa	v_call	j_call
ASSLTSRHEAF	TRBV5-5	TRBJ1-1
ASSRVTGTNVLT	TRBV2	TRBJ2-6
SASTGSSQPQH	TRBV20-1	TRBJ1-5
SVQAGCGYT	TRBV29-1	TRBJ1-2
ASSERGGLNEQF	TRBV6-2/TRBV6-3	TRBJ2-1
ASSRPGLAGGDEQY	TRBV14	.
ASSQEASNQPQH	TRBV4-2	TRBJ1-5
ASSSASGQGADTQY	TRBV13	TRBJ2-3
ASSSPRSSSYNEQF	TRBV28	TRBJ2-1
SVPGQGSEQY	TRBV29-1	TRBJ2-7
ASMEKGPNEQF	TRBV25-1	TRBJ2-1
SVDGREGSYNEQF	TRBV29-1	TRBJ2-1
ASSLSVGNSPLH	TRBV11-2	TRBJ1-6
ASSSRRSGDEQF	TRBV7-2	TRBJ2-1
TASGRDNNEQF	TRBV1	TRBJ2-1
ASSVTSGAHEQY	TRBV5-6	TRBJ2-7
ASSARLAGGPYNEQF	TRBV5-1	TRBJ2-1
ASIQTRRSEQY	TRBV6-1	TRBJ2-7
ASSLTVQALPGANVLT	TRBV7-3	TRBJ2-6
ASSQARGRYGHT	TRBV4-1	TRBJ1-2
ASSLSQGTDTQY	TRBV5-5	TRBJ2-3
SSSPGHGYT	TRBV7-9	TRBJ1-2